The 2 T cell receptor beta chains below come from one sample, sequenced in a study of regulatory T cells in long-lasting Graves disease. Library construction for TCR beta used iRepertoire HTBI primers and Arm-PCR of CDR3 regions. TCRdb fed the multiplex PCR reads into MiXCR, producing one record per CDR3 protein. The table lists roughly 530,000 distinct CDR3 sequences, 15% to 20% of them singletons, with around 25% in the top ten. Time point: newly diagnosed GD, antithyroid drugs for less than 3 months. Preparation of the TCR library used RNA extracted from PBMCs. This sample was shared with a second study, whose subject was T cells in Graves' hyperthyroidism and ophthalmopathy.

Material: peripheral blood mononuclear cells (PBMCs), obtained at new diagnosis, from a patient treated with antithyroid drugs. The receptor set was obtained from a woman aged 35 to 60 with Graves disease.

The V call is TRBV20-1, the J call TRBJ2-1; TRBD2 is a possible D gene (6 bases). There are 18 residues in the CDR3. The V end lost 3 bases, the J end lost 0 bases, and 21 bases lay between the germline ends. From germline, CDR1 is DFQATT and CDR2 SNEGSKA (reference sequence). CDR3 protein: CSASGGLGAARSYNEQFF. The CDR3, as DNA: TGCAGTGCTAGTGGGGGGTTAGGAGCGGCCCGCTCCTACAATGAGCAGTTCTTC.

The rearrangement uses TRBV5-1 and TRBJ1-2; D is perhaps TRBD1 (5 bases). Germline V gene lookup returns CDR1 SGHRS and CDR2 YFSETQ. CDR3 size: 13 residues. V gave up 5 bases and J gave up 0 bases, with 8 bases separating them. As DNA, the CDR3 is TGCGCCAGCAGTACGGACACTAACTATGGCTACACCTTC. Protein sequence: CASSTDTNYGYTF.